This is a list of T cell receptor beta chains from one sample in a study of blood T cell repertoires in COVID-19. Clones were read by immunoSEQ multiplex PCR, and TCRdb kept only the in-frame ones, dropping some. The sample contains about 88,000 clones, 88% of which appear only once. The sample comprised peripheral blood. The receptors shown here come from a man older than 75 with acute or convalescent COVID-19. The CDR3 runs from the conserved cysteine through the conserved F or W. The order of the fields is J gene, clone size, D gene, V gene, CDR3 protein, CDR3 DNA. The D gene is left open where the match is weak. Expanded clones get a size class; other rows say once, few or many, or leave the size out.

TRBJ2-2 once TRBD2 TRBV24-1 CATSERGAGSGELFF TGTGCCACCAGTGAGCGGGGGGCAGGATCCGGGGAGCTGTTTTTT
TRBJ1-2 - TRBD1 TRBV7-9 CASSSDRVYGYTF TGTGCCAGCAGTTCGGACAGGGTCTATGGCTACACCTTC
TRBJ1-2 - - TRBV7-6 CASSRDLNGYTF TGTGCCAGCAGCCGGGACTTGAATGGCTACACCTTC
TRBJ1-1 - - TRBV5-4 CASSSDMNTEAFF TGTGCCAGCAGCTCTGACATGAACACTGAAGCTTTCTTT
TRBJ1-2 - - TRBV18 CASSPPAGRGTSNYGYTF TGTGCCAGCTCACCACCGGCGGGGAGAGGGACCTCTAACTATGGCTACACCTTC
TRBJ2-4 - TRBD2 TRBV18 CASSYSTSGANIQYF TGTGCCAGCTCTTACTCGACTAGCGGTGCCAACATTCAGTACTTC
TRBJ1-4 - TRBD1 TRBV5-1 CASSLQTGANEKLFF TGCGCCAGCAGCTTACAGACAGGGGCCAATGAAAAACTGTTTTTT
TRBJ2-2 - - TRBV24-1 CATSDTRGVTGELFF TGTGCCACCAGTGATACCCGGGGTGTCACCGGGGAGCTGTTTTTT
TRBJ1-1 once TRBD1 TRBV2 CASRGSRGLNTEAFF TGTGCCAGCAGGGGAAGCAGGGGGTTGAACACTGAAGCTTTCTTT
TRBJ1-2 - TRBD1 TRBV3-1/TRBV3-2 CASSPRQGSYGYTF TGTGCCAGCAGCCCCAGACAGGGGTCCTATGGCTACACCTTC
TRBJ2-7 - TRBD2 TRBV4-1 CASSQDLAGVRNEQYF TGCGCCAGCAGCCAGGACCTAGCGGGAGTTCGGAACGAGCAGTACTTC
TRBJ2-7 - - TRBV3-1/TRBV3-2 CASSQSGVWQYF TGTGCCAGCAGCCAGTCGGGGGTGTGGCAGTACTTC
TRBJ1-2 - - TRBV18 CASSPRDSDGYTF TGTGCCAGCTCACCACGCGACAGTGATGGCTACACCTTC
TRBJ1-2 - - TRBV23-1 CESGVWGYTF TGCGAATCGGGAGTTTGGGGCTACACCTTC
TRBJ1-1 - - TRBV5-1 CASSSGNRNIATEAFF TGCGCCAGCAGCTCAGGGAATCGTAATATCGCGACTGAAGCTTTCTTT
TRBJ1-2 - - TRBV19 CASSIAPGQGYGYTF TGTGCCAGTAGTATAGCCCCGGGGCAGGGGTATGGCTACACCTTC
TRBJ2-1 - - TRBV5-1 CASSFPDRGNEQFF TGCGCCAGCAGCTTTCCGGACAGAGGGAATGAGCAGTTCTTC
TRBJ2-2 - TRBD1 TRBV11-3 CASSRDRESGELFF TGTGCCAGCAGCCGGGACAGGGAGTCCGGGGAGCTGTTTTTT
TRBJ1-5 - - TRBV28 CASSRGGNQPQHF TGTGCCAGCAGCCGGGGGGGCAATCAGCCCCAGCATTTT
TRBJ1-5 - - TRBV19 CASSREPLSNQPQHF TGTGCCAGTAGCCGGGAGCCACTTTCCAATCAGCCCCAGCATTTT
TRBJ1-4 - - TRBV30 CAWDDQGATSEKLFF TGTGCCTGGGATGACCAAGGGGCTACCTCGGAAAAACTGTTTTTT
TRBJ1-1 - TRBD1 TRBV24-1 CATRGRGDTEAFF TGTGCCACAAGGGGGCGCGGGGACACTGAAGCTTTCTTT
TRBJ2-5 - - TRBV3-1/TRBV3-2 CASSQLERWTQYF TGTGCCAGCAGCCAACTCGAACGCTGGACTCAGTACTTC
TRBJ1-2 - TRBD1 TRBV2 CASSEALRDRSYGYTF TGTGCCAGCAGTGAAGCGCTTCGGGACAGGTCTTATGGCTACACCTTC
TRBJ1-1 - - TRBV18 CASSPPGQGMETFF TGTGCCAGCTCACCACCGGGGCAGGGTATGGAAACTTTCTTT
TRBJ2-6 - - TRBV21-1 CASSKRSIAESGANVLTF TGTGCCAGCAGCAAAAGGTCTATAGCGGAGTCTGGGGCCAACGTCCTGACTTTC
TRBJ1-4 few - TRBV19 CASQEQGGEKLFF TGTGCCAGTCAAGAGCAGGGAGGTGAAAAACTGTTTTTT
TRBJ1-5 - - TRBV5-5 CASSLLDSGNQPQHF TGTGCCAGCAGCTTGTTAGACAGTGGCAATCAGCCCCAGCATTTT
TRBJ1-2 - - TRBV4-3 CASSQDLSSGYTF TGCGCCAGCAGCCAAGATCTATCCTCTGGCTACACCTTC
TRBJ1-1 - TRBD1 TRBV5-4 CASSSAGTANTEAFF TGTGCCAGCAGCTCCGCCGGGACAGCGAACACTGAAGCTTTCTTT
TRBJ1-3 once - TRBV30 CAWSAAAGLNTIYF TGTGCCTGGAGTGCGGCGGCAGGGCTAAACACCATATATTTT
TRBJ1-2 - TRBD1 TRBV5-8 CASSLGDSIYGYTF TGTGCCAGCAGCTTGGGGGACAGTATCTATGGCTACACCTTC
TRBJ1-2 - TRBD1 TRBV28 CASRRDRGRGYGYTF TGTGCCAGCAGGCGGGACAGGGGGCGTGGGTATGGCTACACCTTC
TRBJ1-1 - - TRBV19 CASSIQGWNTEAFF TGTGCCAGTAGTATCCAGGGGTGGAACACTGAAGCTTTCTTT
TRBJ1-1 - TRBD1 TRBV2 CAREGGGGTEAFF TGTGCCAGAGAAGGAGGGGGCGGCACTGAAGCTTTCTTT
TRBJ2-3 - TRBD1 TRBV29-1 CSVERTGARDTQYF TGCAGCGTGGAAAGGACAGGAGCCAGGGATACGCAGTATTTT
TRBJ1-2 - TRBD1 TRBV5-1 CASSFLGQGETRYTF TGCGCCAGCAGCTTCCTGGGACAGGGGGAAACGCGCTACACCTTC